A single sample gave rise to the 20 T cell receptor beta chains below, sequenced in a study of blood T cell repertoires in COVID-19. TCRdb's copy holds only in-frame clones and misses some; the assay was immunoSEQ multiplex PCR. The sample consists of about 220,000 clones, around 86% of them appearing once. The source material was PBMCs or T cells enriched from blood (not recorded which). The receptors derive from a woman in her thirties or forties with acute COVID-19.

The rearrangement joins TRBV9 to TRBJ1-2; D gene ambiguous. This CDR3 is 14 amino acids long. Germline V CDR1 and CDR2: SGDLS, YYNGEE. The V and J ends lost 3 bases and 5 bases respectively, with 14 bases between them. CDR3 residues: CASSASPGGYGYTF. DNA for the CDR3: TGTGCCAGCAGCGCCTCCCCCGGAGGGTATGGCTACACCTTC.

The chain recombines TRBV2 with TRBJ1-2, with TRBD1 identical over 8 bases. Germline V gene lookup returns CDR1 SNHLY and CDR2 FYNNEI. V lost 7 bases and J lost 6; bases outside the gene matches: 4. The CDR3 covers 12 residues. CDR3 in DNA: TGTGCCAGCACCCAGGGGGCTGATGGCTACACCTTC. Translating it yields CASTQGADGYTF.

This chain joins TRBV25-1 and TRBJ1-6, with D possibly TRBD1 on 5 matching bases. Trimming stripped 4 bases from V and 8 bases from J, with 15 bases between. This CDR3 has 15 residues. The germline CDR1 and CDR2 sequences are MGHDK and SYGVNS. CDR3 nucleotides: TGTGCCAGCAGTGTATCAGGGTCGAAGGATTCACCCCTCCACTTT. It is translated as CASSVSGSKDSPLHF.

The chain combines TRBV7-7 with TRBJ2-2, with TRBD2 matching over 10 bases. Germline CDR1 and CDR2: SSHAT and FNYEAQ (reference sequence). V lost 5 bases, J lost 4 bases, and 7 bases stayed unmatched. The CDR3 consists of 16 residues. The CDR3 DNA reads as TGTGCCAGCAGCCCAGCGGGGGGGCCCGGCACCGGGGAGCTGTTTTTT. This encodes CASSPAGGPGTGELFF.

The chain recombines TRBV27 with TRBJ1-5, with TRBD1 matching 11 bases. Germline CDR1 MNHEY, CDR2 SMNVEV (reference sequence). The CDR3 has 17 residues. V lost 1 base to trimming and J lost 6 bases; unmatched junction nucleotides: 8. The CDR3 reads CASSLYGTGGEGQPQHF. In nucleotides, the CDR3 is TGTGCCAGCAGTTTATATGGGACAGGGGGAGAGGGTCAGCCCCAGCATTTT.

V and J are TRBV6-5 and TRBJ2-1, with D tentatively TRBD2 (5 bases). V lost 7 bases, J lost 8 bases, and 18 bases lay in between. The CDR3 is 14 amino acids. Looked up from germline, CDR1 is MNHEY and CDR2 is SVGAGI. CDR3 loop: CASNGFGSRDEQFF. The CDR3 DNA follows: TGTGCCAGCAATGGATTTGGGAGTCGGGATGAGCAGTTCTTC.

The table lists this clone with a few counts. The CDR3 loop reads CATSSQGGREKLFF. CDR3 nucleotide sequence: TGTGCCACCAGCAGTCAGGGGGGCAGGGAAAAACTGTTTTTT. The V call is TRBV15, the J call TRBJ1-4, with TRBD1 matching 7 bases. The CDR3 totals 14 residues. Trimming removed 3 bases from V and 8 bases from J; junction bases left unmatched: 6. In germline, CDR1 is LNHNV, CDR2 YYDKDF (reference sequence).

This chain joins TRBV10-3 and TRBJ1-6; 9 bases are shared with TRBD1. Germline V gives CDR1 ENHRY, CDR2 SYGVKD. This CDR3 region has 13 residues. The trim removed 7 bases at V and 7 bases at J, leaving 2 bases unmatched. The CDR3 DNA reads TGTGCCATCAAACAGGGGGCGAATTCACCCCTCCACTTT. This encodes CAIKQGANSPLHF.

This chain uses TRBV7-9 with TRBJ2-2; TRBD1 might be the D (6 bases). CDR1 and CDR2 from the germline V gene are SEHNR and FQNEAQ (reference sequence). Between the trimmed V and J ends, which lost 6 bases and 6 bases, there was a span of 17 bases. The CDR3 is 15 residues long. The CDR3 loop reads CASRSHRAVSGELFF. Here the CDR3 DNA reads TGTGCCAGCAGGTCACACAGGGCGGTGTCCGGGGAGCTGTTTTTT.

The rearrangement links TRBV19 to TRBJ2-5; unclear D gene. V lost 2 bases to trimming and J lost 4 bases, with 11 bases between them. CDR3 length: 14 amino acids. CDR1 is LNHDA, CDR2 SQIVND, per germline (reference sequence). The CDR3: CASSIYGGGETQYF. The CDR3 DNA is TGTGCCAGTAGTATATACGGTGGTGGAGAGACCCAGTACTTC.

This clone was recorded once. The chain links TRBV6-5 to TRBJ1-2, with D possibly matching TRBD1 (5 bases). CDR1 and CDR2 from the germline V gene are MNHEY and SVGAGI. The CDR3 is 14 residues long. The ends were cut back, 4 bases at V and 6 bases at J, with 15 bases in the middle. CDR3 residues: CASSSRGMIDGYTF. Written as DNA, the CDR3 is TGTGCCAGCAGTTCTAGGGGCATGATAGATGGCTACACCTTC.

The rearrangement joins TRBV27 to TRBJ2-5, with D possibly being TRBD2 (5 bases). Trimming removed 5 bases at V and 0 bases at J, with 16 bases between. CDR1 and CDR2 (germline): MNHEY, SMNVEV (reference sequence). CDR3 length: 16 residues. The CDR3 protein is CASSILGRVNQETQYF. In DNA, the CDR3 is TGTGCCAGCAGTATACTAGGTCGGGTGAACCAAGAGACCCAGTACTTC.

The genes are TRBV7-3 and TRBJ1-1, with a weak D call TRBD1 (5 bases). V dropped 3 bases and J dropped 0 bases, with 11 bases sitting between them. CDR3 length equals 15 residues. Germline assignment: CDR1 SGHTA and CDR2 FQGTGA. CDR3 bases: TGTGCCAGCAGCTTGGCAGGGCGGCTGAACACTGAAGCTTTCTTT. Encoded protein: CASSLAGRLNTEAFF. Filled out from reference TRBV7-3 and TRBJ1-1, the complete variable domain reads GAGVSQTPSNKVTEKGKYVELRCDPISGHTALYWYRQSLGQGPEFLIYFQGTGAADDSGLPNDRFFAVRPEGSVSTLKIQRTERGDSAVYLCASSLAGRLNTEAFFGQGTRLTVV.

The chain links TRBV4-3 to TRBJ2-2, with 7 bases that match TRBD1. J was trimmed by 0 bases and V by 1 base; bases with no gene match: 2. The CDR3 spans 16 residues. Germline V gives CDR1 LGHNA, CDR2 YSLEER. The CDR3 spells CASSQGQGPNTGELFF. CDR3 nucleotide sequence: TGCGCCAGCAGCCAAGGACAGGGCCCGAACACCGGGGAGCTGTTTTTT.

The DNA for the CDR3 is TGTGCCAGCAGCCAAAGGGACAGGGCAACTGAAGCTTTCTTT. As protein: CASSQRDRATEAFF. The genes are TRBV3-1 (or the pseudogene TRBV3-2) and TRBJ1-1, with 9 bases aligning to TRBD1. There are 14 residues in the CDR3. CDR1 is LGHDT, CDR2 YNNKEL, per germline (reference sequence). The V segment lost 2 bases and the J segment 5 bases; nucleotides outside the gene matches: 3.

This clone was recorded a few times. CDR3 in DNA: TGCGCCAGCAGGACCGGGACAGAAGCAACTAATGAAAAACTGTTTTTT. Translating it yields CASRTGTEATNEKLFF. The V call is TRBV5-1, the J call TRBJ1-4, with 7 positions matching TRBD1. The length of the CDR3 is 16 residues. V shed 5 bases and J 0 bases; nucleotides not matched to a gene: 7. The germline V gene has CDR1 SGHRS and CDR2 YFSETQ.

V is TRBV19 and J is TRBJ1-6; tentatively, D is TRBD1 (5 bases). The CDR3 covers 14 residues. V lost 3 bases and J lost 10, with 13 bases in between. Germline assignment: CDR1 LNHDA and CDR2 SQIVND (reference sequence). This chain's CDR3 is CASSMGQGSSPLHF. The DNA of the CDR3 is TGTGCCAGTAGTATGGGGCAAGGAAGCTCACCCCTCCACTTT. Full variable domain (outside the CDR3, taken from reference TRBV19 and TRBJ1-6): DGGITQSPKYLFRKEGQNVTLSCEQNLNHDAMYWYRQDPGQGLRLIYYSQIVNDFQKGDIAEGYSVSREKKESFPLTVTSAQKNPTAFYLCASSMGQGSSPLHFGNGTRLTVT.

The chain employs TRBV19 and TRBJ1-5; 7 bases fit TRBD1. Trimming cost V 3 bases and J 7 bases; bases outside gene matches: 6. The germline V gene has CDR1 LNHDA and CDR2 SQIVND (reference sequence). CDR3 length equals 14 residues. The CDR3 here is CASSIKGARQPQHF. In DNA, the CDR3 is TGTGCCAGTAGTATCAAGGGGGCAAGGCAGCCCCAGCATTTT.

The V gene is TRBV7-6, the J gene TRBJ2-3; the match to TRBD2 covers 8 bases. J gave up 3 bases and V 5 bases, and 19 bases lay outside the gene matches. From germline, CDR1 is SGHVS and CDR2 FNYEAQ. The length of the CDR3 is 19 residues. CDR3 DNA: TGTGCCAGCAGCCCCCGGGGTCCGCGGGGGGACTCAGGGACAGATACGCAGTATTTT. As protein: CASSPRGPRGDSGTDTQYF.

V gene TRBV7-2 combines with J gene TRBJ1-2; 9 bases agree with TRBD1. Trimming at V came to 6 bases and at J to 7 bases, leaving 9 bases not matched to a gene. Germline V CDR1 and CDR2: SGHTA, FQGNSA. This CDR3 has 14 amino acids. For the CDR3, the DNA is TGTGCCAGCAGAGACAGGGGGTTTGTAGGTGGCTACACCTTC. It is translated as CASRDRGFVGGYTF.